This T cell receptor beta chain was sequenced during a study of cytomegalovirus exposure and HLA in healthy donors. Study-wide background: Most donors, approximately 82% of 350 to 450 genotyped, fell in the Caucasian-associated ancestry cluster. General study findings and limits: A list of approximately 160 TCR beta chains associated with cytomegalovirus was given. Presence/absence comparisons presumed near-even sequencing depth among donors.

About this clone itself: The antigen remains undetermined.

Trimming took 6 bases from V and 4 from J, leaving 16 bases between them. CDR1 and CDR2 (germline): SGHDT, YYEEEE. The CDR3 runs 14 residues. Primers for the PCR totalled 60 Vbeta and 13 Jbeta. Profiled with immunoSEQ multiplex PCR; TCRdb holds only in-frame clones, not every one. The sample shows 100,000 or so clones, 60% to 80% of them seen only once. The TCR sequence derives from a man aged 30 to 45 in good health and CMV-seronegative. Sequenced: PBMCs. V gene TRBV5-6 combines with J gene TRBJ2-5; D perhaps matches TRBD1 (6 bases). This chain's CDR3 is CASTFGGRGETQYF. CDR3 DNA: TGTGCCAGCACCTTTGGAGGCAGGGGAGAGACCCAGTACTTC.